The 20 T cell receptor beta chains below come from one sample, sequenced in a study of blood T cells in healthy people across ages (dated by TCRdb to 2015 to 2017). To prepare the library, 5' RACE was applied. The instrument given in TCRdb is Illumina HiSeq 2500. The second PCR ran for about 7 to 11 cycles and used a J-beta primer mix along with a sample-barcoded 5' primer. The public reads were quality trimmed at Q25 with fastp and then assembled into clones with MiXCR by TCRdb, keeping productive beta chains. Records with the same CDR3 protein are collapsed into one entry carrying the most frequent genes and DNA. This sample comprises about 970,000 distinct CDR3 sequences, 51% of them detected only once. 20% to 25% of the sample is taken by the ten largest. Source material: blood. All receptors derive from a woman aged 55-69 years in good health.

The J gene is TRBJ1-1, the V gene TRBV29-1; D is uncertain. The V end lost 4 bases, the J end lost 0 bases, and 6 bases lay between the germline ends. The germline gives CDR1 SQVTM, CDR2 ANQGSEA. CDR3 length equals 12 residues. The CDR3: CSVVPMNTEAFF. As DNA, the CDR3 is TGCAGCGTTGTGCCAATGAACACTGAAGCTTTCTTT.

The chain combines TRBV28 with TRBJ1-5; D may be TRBD1 (5 bases). CDR1 is MDHEN and CDR2 is SYDVKM in the germline V gene. Trimming removed 3 bases from V and 0 bases from J, with 9 bases in between. This CDR3 region has 15 residues. The CDR3 here is CASSFGDYSNQPQHF. In nucleotides, the CDR3 is TGTGCCAGCAGTTTTGGGGACTATAGCAATCAGCCCCAGCATTTT. The full variable domain, completed using reference TRBV28 and TRBJ1-5, is DVKVTQSSRYLVKRTGEKVFLECVQDMDHENMFWYRQDPGLGLRLIYFSYDVKMKEKGDIPEGYSVSREKKERFSLILESASTNQTSMYLCASSFGDYSNQPQHFGDGTRLSIL.

About this clonotype itself: This could be a read error, since a much larger clone is one nucleotide away. The genes are TRBV24-1 and TRBJ1-2; TRBD1 might be the D (5 bases). CDR1 KGHDR and CDR2 SFDVKD come from the germline V gene. Trimming shortened V by 4 bases and J by 6 bases, and 17 bases separated the two germline ends. The CDR3 is 15 amino acids. Written as DNA, the CDR3 is TGTGCCACCAGTGAGCGCACCGGGGGTACCCATGGCTACACCTTC. Amino acids: CATSERTGGTHGYTF.

This clonotype came up a few times. V and J are TRBV10-3 and TRBJ2-7; unclear D gene. This CDR3 comprises 14 residues. Trimming removed 0 bases at V and 5 bases at J, with 11 bases between. From germline, CDR1 is ENHRY and CDR2 SYGVKD. CDR3 DNA sequence: TGTGCCATCAGTGAGTCAATCGACGGAGACGAGCAGTACTTC. Amino acids: CAISESIDGDEQYF.

Only a few counts were recorded for this clonotype. V is TRBV7-2 and J is TRBJ1-6, with no clear D. CDR1 and CDR2 from the germline V gene are SGHTA and FQGNSA. The CDR3 loop spans 11 amino acids. V lost 5 bases, J lost 7 bases, and 3 bases lay in between. The CDR3 is CASSRNSPLHF. The DNA for the CDR3 is TGTGCCAGCAGCAGGAATTCACCCCTCCACTTT.

This clonotype has only a few counts. V and J are TRBV4-3 and TRBJ2-3, with D uncertain. Per the germline V gene, CDR1 is LGHNA and CDR2 is YSLEER. The CDR3 extends over 14 amino acids. With 3 bases removed from V and 2 bases from J, the gap between germline ends came to 9 bases. The DNA of the CDR3 is TGCGCCAGCAGCCACCTCGATTCCACAGATACGCAGTATTTT. This translates into CASSHLDSTDTQYF.

This clonotype appeared a single time. The junction departs from germline at one end; a sequencing error may be responsible. In nucleotides, the CDR3 is TGCGCCAGTAAAATGACAGGGGGCCAAGAGGCCCAGTACTTC. Translating gives CASKMTGGQEAQYF. J is TRBJ2-5 and V is TRBV5-1; TRBD1 aligns across 10 bases. This CDR3 is 14 amino acids long. Per the germline V gene, CDR1 is SGHRS and CDR2 is YFSETQ. Combining the CDR3 with reference TRBV5-1 and TRBJ2-5 gives the whole variable domain KAGVTQTPRYLIKTRGQQVTLSCSPISGHRSVSWYQQTPGQGLQFLFEYFSETQRNKGNFPGRFSGRQFSNSRSEMNVSTLELGDSALYLCASKMTGGQEAQYFGPGTRLLVL.

The chain is built from TRBV9 and TRBJ1-5, with D unclear. Deletions cut 3 bases from V and 7 bases from J, with 14 bases between. CDR3 length: 14 amino acids. Germline V gene lookup returns CDR1 SGDLS and CDR2 YYNGEE. Here the CDR3 DNA reads TGTGCCAGCAGCGCCTATGGGATCGGGCAGCCCCAGCATTTT. Translated, it gives CASSAYGIGQPQHF.

The gene calls are TRBV20-1 and TRBJ2-7; no clear D. CDR3 length equals 14 residues. Germline lookup yields CDR1 DFQATT and CDR2 SNEGSKA (reference sequence). V was shortened by 2 bases and J by 0 bases, with 11 bases between the two germline ends. DNA of the CDR3: TGCAGTGCTAGAATCCCCGGTAGCTCCTACGAGCAGTACTTC. It translates to CSARIPGSSYEQYF.

This clonotype was counted only a few times. This sequence joins TRBV6-1 and TRBJ2-5; maybe TRBD1 (6 bases). V lost 7 bases and J 5 bases, leaving 14 bases between the germline ends. Germline assignment: CDR1 MNHNS and CDR2 SASEGT. The CDR3 runs 13 residues. CDR3 in DNA: TGTGCCAGCACCCTCAGGGGTAGGGAGACCCAGTACTTC. Protein: CASTLRGRETQYF.

The chain joins TRBV7-9 to TRBJ2-1; D call uncertain. The CDR3 contains 15 residues. Trimming shortened V by 4 bases and J by 4 bases, and 14 bases separated the two germline ends. Germline values: CDR1 SEHNR, CDR2 FQNEAQ (reference sequence). CDR3 protein: CASSSDISPYNEQFF. CDR3 coding DNA: TGTGCCAGCAGCTCCGACATTTCCCCTTACAATGAGCAGTTCTTC.

This clonotype appeared a few times. The CDR3 bases are TGTGCCAGCAGTTACTCTAGGCGGGAGCACACCTACGAGCAGTACTTC. Its protein product is CASSYSRREHTYEQYF. V is TRBV6-6 and J is TRBJ2-7, with TRBD2 identical over 7 bases. CDR1 is MNHNY, CDR2 SVGAGI, per germline (reference sequence). This CDR3 has 16 residues. The J segment lost 2 bases and the V segment lost 0 bases, leaving 7 bases of the junction unmatched.

The chain has TRBV28 and TRBJ1-2, with 9 nucleotides matching TRBD1. Looked up from germline, CDR1 is MDHEN and CDR2 is SYDVKM. The V and J ends lost 5 bases and 8 bases, in that order; junction bases with no gene match: 6. The CDR3 is made up of 13 amino acids. CDR3: CASSNYRGQGYTF. Written as DNA, the CDR3 is TGTGCCAGCAGTAACTACAGGGGGCAGGGCTACACCTTC.

This chain uses TRBV28 with TRBJ2-7; 11 bases align to TRBD1. CDR3 length equals 15 residues. Germline CDR1 and CDR2: MDHEN and SYDVKM. Trimming at V came to 5 bases and at J to 5 bases, leaving 8 bases not matched to a gene. CDR3 region: CASSPRTGGADEQYF. The CDR3 DNA is TGTGCCAGCAGTCCAAGGACAGGGGGCGCCGACGAGCAGTACTTC. Using reference TRBV28 and TRBJ2-7 for the parts outside the CDR3, the full variable domain is DVKVTQSSRYLVKRTGEKVFLECVQDMDHENMFWYRQDPGLGLRLIYFSYDVKMKEKGDIPEGYSVSREKKERFSLILESASTNQTSMYLCASSPRTGGADEQYFGPGTRLTVT.

This chain connects TRBV7-2 to TRBJ1-1, with D possibly being TRBD1 (5 bases). With 5 bases removed from V and 0 bases from J, the gap between germline ends came to 22 bases. The CDR3 extends over 18 amino acids. Looked up from germline, CDR1 is SGHTA and CDR2 is FQGNSA. In DNA form, the CDR3 reads TGTGCCAGCAGCCACCGTTGGGGGAAACGGGGTGTGAACACTGAAGCTTTCTTT. Amino acids: CASSHRWGKRGVNTEAFF.

This rearrangement joins TRBV7-9 to TRBJ2-1, with D maybe TRBD2 (5 bases). The J call may be incorrect, as the DNA end agrees better with TRBJ2-7. The CDR3 loop spans 13 amino acids. CDR1 and CDR2 from the germline V gene are SEHNR and FQNEAQ (reference sequence). The CDR3, as DNA: TGTGCCAGCAGCCATCTTAGGGAGTACGAGCAGTACTTC. Translated, it gives CASSHLREYEQYF.

This clonotype turned up a few times. The chain has TRBV29-1 and TRBJ2-1, with 9 bases matching TRBD2. With V trimmed by 3 bases and J by 5 bases, 11 bases remained unmatched. Germline V gene data show CDR1 as SQVTM and CDR2 as ANQGSEA. There are 16 residues in the CDR3. DNA for the CDR3: TGCAGCGTTGATCTTAGCGGGAGTAAAGGACACAATGAGCAGTTCTTC. This gives the protein CSVDLSGSKGHNEQFF.

As for this clonotype: The junction departs from germline at one end; a sequencing error may be responsible. V and J are TRBV7-9 and TRBJ2-1, with TRBD2 matching 8 bases. CDR3 length: 15 residues. Germline CDR1 reads SEHNR; CDR2 reads FQNEAQ (reference sequence). DNA for the CDR3: TGTACCAGCAGCTTCCCCGGGACTAGAGTCGATGAGCAGTTCTTC. Translation: CTSSFPGTRVDEQFF. The variable domain in full, completed from reference TRBV7-9 and TRBJ2-1, reads DTGVSQNPRHKITKRGQNVTFRCDPISEHNRLYWYRQTLGQGPEFLTYFQNEAQLEKSRLLSDRFSAERPKGSFSTLEIQRTEQGDSAMYLCTSSFPGTRVDEQFFGPGTRLTVL.

The chain joins TRBV10-3 to TRBJ2-3; 8 bases fit TRBD2. The CDR3 covers 17 residues. Per germline, CDR1 ENHRY and CDR2 SYGVKD. V was clipped by 0 bases and J by 2 bases; unmatched bases: 7. The DNA of the CDR3 is TGTGCCATCAGTGAGTCGATCGGTAGCGGGAACACAGATACGCAGTATTTT. Translating it yields CAISESIGSGNTDTQYF.

The chain combines TRBV6-6 with TRBJ2-5, with 9 bases aligning to TRBD2. Germline V CDR1 and CDR2: MNHNY, SVGAGI (reference sequence). Trimming at V came to 2 bases and at J to 12 bases, leaving 10 bases not matched to a gene. There are 14 residues in the CDR3. CDR3 nucleotides: TGTGCCAGCAGTTACCTTCCCCAGCGGGAGGTTAAGTACTTC. It yields the protein CASSYLPQREVKYF.